This T cell receptor (beta chain) is from a study of blood T cell repertoires in COVID-19 (dated by TCRdb to the early 2020s). With regard to the full study: Samples covering the acute and convalescent phases of COVID-19 were provided by collaborators in the United States, Italy and Spain. The prospective study material was composed of cDNA or gDNA derived from T cells, B-cell-depleted T cells, or PBMCs. Deeply sampled blood TCRbeta repertoires from subjects exposed to, actively infected with, or recovered from COVID-19 were included in the dataset. The repertoires were released in a freely available public database meant as a resource for research on the immune response to SARS-CoV-2. The samples were drawn from two sources: the first 160 participants of the ongoing ImmuneRACE study, and over 950 subjects contributed by 6 global collaborators. The sample metadata nearly always contained a de-identified subject ID, COVID-19 status, age in years and sex. HLA class I and class II types, where available, came from metadata supplied by the sample provider rather than from assay-based typing. General conclusions and limits of the study: The amount of clinical and demographic metadata varied by source and participant and was provided uncurated.

The immunoSEQ Assay, a bias-controlled multiplex PCR, was used to amplify TCRbeta CDR3 regions from genomic DNA. From the authors' description of their analysis: Within the assay, amplification of reference gene primers was used to estimate how many nucleated cells each sample contained. To quantify the absolute abundance of each unique TCRbeta CDR3 rearrangement, sequence reads were collapsed and filtered. For each sample, productive Simpson clonality was calculated as the square root of Simpson's diversity index over productive rearrangements. This is the immuneACCESS table as TCRdb keeps it, with only in-frame sequences that have V and J called. A part of the clones is gone; compared with another copy, unresolved V genes explain less than half, and the rest is unexplained. That table furnishes V, J and clone size, whereas the DNA furnished D and trimming. The sample table contains about 190,000 clones; only one count was recorded for about three quarters of them. Jointly, the top ten make up about 2.8% of the sample.

Whole blood was collected in K2EDTA tubes by collaborating institutions according to the institutions' own protocols. For TCRbeta analysis, collaborator samples were shipped as frozen whole blood, as isolated PBMCs, or as DNA extracted from either sample type. This clone was seen more than once but under ten times. Its binding antigen is unknown. Base qualities are not at hand, and no much larger clone is one base apart. As encoded in the germline V gene, CDR1 is SGHAT while CDR2 is FQNNGV. Ends trimmed: V by 1 base, J by 8 bases; bases unmatched to a gene: 7. The CDR3 holds 15 amino acids from the cysteine to the phenylalanine. Just the 45-base CDR3 DNA is kept, in frame starting at base 1.

This TCR was recovered from a woman older than 75 with active or convalescent COVID-19. The sample was peripheral blood. The chain employs TRBV11-2 and TRBJ1-2, and TRBD1 aligns with 10 junction nucleotides. The nucleotide sequence is given as TGTGCCAGCAGCTTAGGGACAGGGGGTTTCGAGGGCTACACCTTC. Its coded protein is CASSLGTGGFEGYTF.